This T cell receptor beta chain was identified in a study of T cells in localized non-small cell lung cancer. Study-wide points: Paired adjacent lung recovered a median around 60 of the top 100 tumor clones. Peak T cell clonality was found in uninvolved adjacent lung, exceeding tumor.

The CDR3 has 14 amino acids. Germline CDR1 and CDR2: LNHDA and SQIVND (reference sequence). This clone was seen only a few times. The antigen remains unidentified. One end of the junction does not line up with germline, which may come from a read error. Clones were read by immunoSEQ multiplex PCR, and TCRdb kept only the in-frame ones, dropping some. The data contain fewer than 35,000 clones, 90% of them seen just once; the ten biggest clones take up 4% to 5%. The receptor was derived from a man aged 35 to 69 with stage I lung adenocarcinoma. The material sequenced was peripheral blood, taken before any cancer treatment. The chain has TRBV19 and TRBJ2-7; D is unresolved. CDR3 nucleotide sequence: TGTGCCAGCAGTAAGGGTGGGCTGAACTACGAGCAGTACTTC. This gives the protein CASSKGGLNYEQYF.